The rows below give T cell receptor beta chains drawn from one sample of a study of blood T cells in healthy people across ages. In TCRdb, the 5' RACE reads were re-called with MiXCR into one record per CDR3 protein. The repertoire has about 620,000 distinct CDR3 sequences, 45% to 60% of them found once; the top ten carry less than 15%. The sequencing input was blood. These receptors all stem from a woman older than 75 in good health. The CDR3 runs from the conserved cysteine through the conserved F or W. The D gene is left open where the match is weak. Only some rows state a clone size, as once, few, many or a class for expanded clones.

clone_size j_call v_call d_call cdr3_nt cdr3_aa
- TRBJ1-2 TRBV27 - TGTGCCAGCAGTTACAGGGCCCAAAACTATGGCTACACCTTC CASSYRAQNYGYTF
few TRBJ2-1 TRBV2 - TGTGCCAGCAGACAGGACCTCCAAGGGGGTGAGCAGTTCTTC CASRQDLQGGEQFF
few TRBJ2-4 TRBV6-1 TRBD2 TGTGCCAGCAGTCCGGGACTAGCGGGGGGGCCGGCCAAAAACATTCAGTACTTC CASSPGLAGGPAKNIQYF
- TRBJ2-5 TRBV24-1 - TGTGCCACCAGCGACAGGCACCCTAAAGAGACCCAGTACTTC CATSDRHPKETQYF
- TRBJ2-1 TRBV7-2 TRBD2 TGTGCCAGCAGCTTAGGCGGGGGACTCTCCTACACTGAGCAGTTCTTC CASSLGGGLSYTEQFF
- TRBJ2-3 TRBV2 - TGTGCCAGCACTTTGAGCACAGAGACGCAGTATTTT CASTLSTETQYF
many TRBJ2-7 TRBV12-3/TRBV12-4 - TGTGCCAGCACCCTTTTATTGGGGGGATCCTACGAGCAGTACTTC CASTLLLGGSYEQYF
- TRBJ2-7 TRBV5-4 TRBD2 TGTGCCAGCAGGCCAGGACTAGCGGGAATCTCCTACGAGCAGTACTTC CASRPGLAGISYEQYF
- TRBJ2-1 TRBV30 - TGTGCCTGGGGTCTCTATGAGCAGTTCTTC CAWGLYEQFF
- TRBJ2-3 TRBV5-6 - TGTGCCAGCAGCTTGGCGAACTCAGATACGCAGTATTTT CASSLANSDTQYF
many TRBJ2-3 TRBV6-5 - TGTGCCAGCAGTCGGACCCCACGGGGCGATACGCAGTATTTT CASSRTPRGDTQYF
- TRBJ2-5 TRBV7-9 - TGTGCCAGCAGCTTATTGCGGGGAGTCCAAGAGACCCAGTACTTC CASSLLRGVQETQYF
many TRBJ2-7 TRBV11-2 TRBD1 TGTGCCAGCAGCGATCCGGGACAGGGGCTGTACGAGCAGTACTTC CASSDPGQGLYEQYF
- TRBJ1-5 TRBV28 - TGTGCCAGCACGGCAGGGACGCCCTATAGCAATCAGCCCCAGCATTTT CASTAGTPYSNQPQHF
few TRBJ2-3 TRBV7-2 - TGTGCCAGCAGCTTAGGGCTCTGGAGCACAGATACGCAGTATTTT CASSLGLWSTDTQYF
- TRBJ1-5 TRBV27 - TGTGCCAGCAGTTCCGTCTCGGGCAATCAGCCCCAGCATTTT CASSSVSGNQPQHF
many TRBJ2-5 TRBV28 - TGTGCCAGCAGTGGAAGGCTACTTCAAGAGACCCAGTACTTC CASSGRLLQETQYF
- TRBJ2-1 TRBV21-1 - TGTGCCAGCAGCAAAGCGCTAGCCACGAGTTGGTATGAGCAGTTCTTC CASSKALATSWYEQFF
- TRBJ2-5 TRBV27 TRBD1 TGTGCCAGCAGTACCGGGACAGGGAGAAAGGAGACCCAGTACTTC CASSTGTGRKETQYF
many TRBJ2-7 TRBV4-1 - TGCGCCAGCAGCCAAGACGGAGAGAAGGGGCGAAAGGGTGAGCAGTACTTC CASSQDGEKGRKGEQYF
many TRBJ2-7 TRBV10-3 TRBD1 TGTGCCATCAGTGCCAGGGGGTCCGAGCAGTACTTC CAISARGSEQYF
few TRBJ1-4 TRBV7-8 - TGTGCCAGCAGCTTACTCGCGGGGGGTGGTGAAAAACTGTTTTTT CASSLLAGGGEKLFF
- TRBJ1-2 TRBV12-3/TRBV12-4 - TGTGCCAGCGTTTCTCAGGACGGGGACTATGGCTACACCTTC CASVSQDGDYGYTF
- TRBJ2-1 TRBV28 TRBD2 TGTGCCGGCCCCCCTGTAGCGGGAGACCGCAATGAGCAGTTCTTC CAGPPVAGDRNEQFF
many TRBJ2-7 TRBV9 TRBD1 TGTGCCAGCAGCCCCCGGGGACAGTTTTTAGTACAGGAGCAGTACTTC CASSPRGQFLVQEQYF
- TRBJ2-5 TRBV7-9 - TGTGCCAGCAGCTTATACGTCGGACACTTCCAAGAGACCCAGTACTTC CASSLYVGHFQETQYF
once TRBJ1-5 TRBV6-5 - TGTGCCAGCAGCCCCCGCGCTACAGGGCAACAGCCCCAGCATTTT CASSPRATGQQPQHF
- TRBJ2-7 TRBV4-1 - TGCGCCAGCAGCCAAGCTACTAGCCAAACCTACGAGCAGTACTTC CASSQATSQTYEQYF
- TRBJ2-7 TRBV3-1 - TGTGCCAGCAGCCAACTCGGGGGAGAGCAGTACTTC CASSQLGGEQYF
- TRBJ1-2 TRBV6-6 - TGTGCCAGCAGTTCATCGCAGGGCTACACCTTC CASSSSQGYTF
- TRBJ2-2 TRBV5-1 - TGCGCCAGCAGCTTGCAAGGGCGGAGTGGCGGGGAGCTGTTTTTT CASSLQGRSGGELFF
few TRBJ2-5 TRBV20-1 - TGCAGTGCTAGAGATGGTAGGAACGCACAAGAGACCCAGTACTTC CSARDGRNAQETQYF
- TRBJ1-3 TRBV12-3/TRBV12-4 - TGTGCCAGCAGTTTTCAGGGGTCTGGAAACACCATATATTTT CASSFQGSGNTIYF
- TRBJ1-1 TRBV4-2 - TGTGCCAGCAGCCAAGAGGGGTACGTGAACACTGAAGCTTTCTTT CASSQEGYVNTEAFF
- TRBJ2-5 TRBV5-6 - TGTGTCAGCAGCTTTGGACAGCGACAAGAGACCCAGTACTTC CVSSFGQRQETQYF
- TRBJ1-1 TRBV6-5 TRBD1 TGTGCCAGTCGTTACAGGGGGGAAAGGACTGAAGCTTTCTTT CASRYRGERTEAFF
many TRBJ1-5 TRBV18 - TGTGCCAGCTCAAGGGGACATAGCAATCAGCCCCAGCATTTT CASSRGHSNQPQHF
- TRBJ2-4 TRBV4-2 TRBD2 TGTGCCAGCAGCCAAGCGACGACCGGGGGGGCGGTATACATTCAGTACTTC CASSQATTGGAVYIQYF
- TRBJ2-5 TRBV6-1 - TGTGCCAGCAGTGAAGGGACGGTTTATCGGCAAGAGACCCAGTACTTC CASSEGTVYRQETQYF
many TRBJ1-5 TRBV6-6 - TGTGCCAGCAGCATTACAGGGAACAATCAGCCCCAGCATTTT CASSITGNNQPQHF
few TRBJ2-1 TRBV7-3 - TGTGCCAGCAGCCCGACCAGTTGGGATGAGCAGTTCTTC CASSPTSWDEQFF
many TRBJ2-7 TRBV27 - TGTGCCAGCAGTTTAGCTGGGGGCCAGCAGTACTTC CASSLAGGQQYF
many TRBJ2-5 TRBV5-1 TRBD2 TGCGCCAGCGGTACCGGGACTAGCGGGCAAGAGACCCAGTACTTC CASGTGTSGQETQYF
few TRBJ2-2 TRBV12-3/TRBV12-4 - TGTGCCAGCAGTTTAAGGGGGAACGGGGAGCTGTTTTTT CASSLRGNGELFF
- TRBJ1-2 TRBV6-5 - TGTGCCAGCAGACCGCGAGGGGCCTCTAACTATGGCTGCACCTTC CASRPRGASNYGCTF
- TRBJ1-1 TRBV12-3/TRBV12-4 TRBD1 TGTGCCAGCAGCCGTAGGACAGGTCTGAACACTGAAGCTTTCTTT CASSRRTGLNTEAFF
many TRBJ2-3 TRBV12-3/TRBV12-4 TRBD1 TGTGCCAGCAGTTGGTCGGGACCAGGGGGAGATACGCAGTATTTT CASSWSGPGGDTQYF
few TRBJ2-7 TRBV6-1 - TGTGCCAGCTACACCGCTTTACAGGGACGAACCTACGAGCAGTACTTC CASYTALQGRTYEQYF
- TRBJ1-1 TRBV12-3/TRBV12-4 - TGTGCCAGCAGTTTTGGTTTTCCTGAAGCTTTCTTT CASSFGFPEAFF